This T cell receptor (beta chain) derives from a study of technical replicates of blood from a handful of donors. The CDR3 loop spans 16 amino acids. Between the trimmed V and J ends, which lost 4 bases and 3 bases, there was a span of 19 bases. CDR1 and CDR2 (germline): MNHEY, SVGAGI. Data came from immunoSEQ multiplex PCR; TCRdb stores just in-frame clones and leaves some out. Seen here are 45,000 to 50,000 clones, around 90% observed once, and the top ten hold about 3.9%. Sequenced: PBMCs. This TCR was sampled from a human donor in good health. Some clones in this sample may be carry-over from other donors' samples. V gene TRBV6-5 combines with J gene TRBJ2-7; perhaps TRBD2 as D (7 bases). The CDR3 spells CASSSELAPGVYEQYF. The CDR3 DNA follows: TGTGCCAGCAGTTCCGAACTAGCGCCAGGGGTCTACGAGCAGTACTTC.